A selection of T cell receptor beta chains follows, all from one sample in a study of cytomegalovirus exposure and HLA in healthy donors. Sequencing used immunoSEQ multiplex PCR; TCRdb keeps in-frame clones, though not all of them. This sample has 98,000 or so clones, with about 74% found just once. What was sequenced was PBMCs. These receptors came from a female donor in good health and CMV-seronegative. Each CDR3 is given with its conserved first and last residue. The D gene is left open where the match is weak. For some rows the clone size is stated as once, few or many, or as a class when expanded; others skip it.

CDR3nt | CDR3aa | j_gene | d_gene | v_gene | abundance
TGTGCCAGCAGTGCTTGGACAGGGATCAATCAGCCCCAGCATTTT | CASSAWTGINQPQHF | TRBJ1-5 | TRBD1 | TRBV28 | .
TGTGCCTGGAGTACTAGACCGGGACAGGGGCCCACTGAAGCTTTCTTT | CAWSTRPGQGPTEAFF | TRBJ1-1 | TRBD1 | TRBV30 | .
TGTGCCAGTAGTATACTTAGGGGAGGGAGGCTGAATCAGCCCCAGCATTTT | CASSILRGGRLNQPQHF | TRBJ1-5 | . | TRBV19 | few
TGCAGCGTGATCAGGGGTGACTTGGGCTACACCTTC | CSVIRGDLGYTF | TRBJ1-2 | . | TRBV29-1 | .
TGTGCCAGCTCACCTAACCCTAGCGGGAGGGACAAAAACATTCAGTACTTC | CASSPNPSGRDKNIQYF | TRBJ2-4 | TRBD2 | TRBV18 | .
TGTGCCAGCAAAAGGGACAGGGGCACAGATACGCAGTATTTT | CASKRDRGTDTQYF | TRBJ2-3 | TRBD1 | TRBV2 | .
TGTGCCAGCATGGGACAGGGGGCAATTGGGGGTCAGCCCCAGCATTTT | CASMGQGAIGGQPQHF | TRBJ1-5 | TRBD1 | TRBV2 | .
TGTGCCTGGTCCAGGACAGATCAAGAGACCCAGTACTTC | CAWSRTDQETQYF | TRBJ2-5 | . | TRBV30 | .
TGTGCCAGCAGCTCCGGGACAGGGGGCCGTGACCGCTACGAGCAGTACTTC | CASSSGTGGRDRYEQYF | TRBJ2-7 | TRBD1 | TRBV7-9 | .
TGCGCCAGCAGTGATGGCGGGGGGGCTCAAGAGACCCAGTACTTC | CASSDGGGAQETQYF | TRBJ2-5 | TRBD2 | TRBV10-1 | .
TGCGCCAGCAGCTTGGACAGGGATCAGGGCTACACCTTC | CASSLDRDQGYTF | TRBJ1-2 | . | TRBV5-1 | .
TGTGCCAGCAGACGTCAGGGGAGCACAGATACGCAGTATTTT | CASRRQGSTDTQYF | TRBJ2-3 | . | TRBV6-5 | .
TGTGCCAGCAGCTTAGGCTATGGCGGGAGAAGCACAGATACGCAGTATTTT | CASSLGYGGRSTDTQYF | TRBJ2-3 | TRBD2 | TRBV7-2 | .
TGTGCCAGCACCAGACTAAGCACAGATACGCAGTATTTT | CASTRLSTDTQYF | TRBJ2-3 | . | TRBV11-2 | few
TGTGCTAGCAGCTCCGGGACAGGCTCCTACGAGCAGTACTTC | CASSSGTGSYEQYF | TRBJ2-7 | TRBD1 | TRBV7-7 | .
TGTGCCATCCAGAACAGGAACACCGGGGAGCTGTTTTTT | CAIQNRNTGELFF | TRBJ2-2 | . | TRBV19 | .
TGTGCCAGCAGCCCAACAGGGGGCGGCCCCGGGACCCAGTACTTC | CASSPTGGGPGTQYF | TRBJ2-5 | TRBD1 | TRBV5-5 | .
TGCGCCAGCAGCGAGGGACTAGCCGCAAACGAGCAGTACTTC | CASSEGLAANEQYF | TRBJ2-7 | TRBD2 | TRBV5-1 | .
TGTGCCAGCAGCTTAGTGAGGGGACAGTTCCATCAGCCCCAGCATTTT | CASSLVRGQFHQPQHF | TRBJ1-5 | TRBD1 | TRBV7-2 | .
TGTGCCAGCAGTTTACTCGCCGGCTCTAGCGGGGGCACAGATACGCAGTATTTT | CASSLLAGSSGGTDTQYF | TRBJ2-3 | TRBD2 | TRBV27 | .
TGTGCCAGCAGTGAACAGGGTGAGCCGAACACTGAAGCTTTCTTT | CASSEQGEPNTEAFF | TRBJ1-1 | . | TRBV6-1 | few
TGTGCCAGCAGCGTAGAGGGGGGACAGGGCTACGAGCAGTACTTC | CASSVEGGQGYEQYF | TRBJ2-7 | TRBD1 | TRBV9 | .